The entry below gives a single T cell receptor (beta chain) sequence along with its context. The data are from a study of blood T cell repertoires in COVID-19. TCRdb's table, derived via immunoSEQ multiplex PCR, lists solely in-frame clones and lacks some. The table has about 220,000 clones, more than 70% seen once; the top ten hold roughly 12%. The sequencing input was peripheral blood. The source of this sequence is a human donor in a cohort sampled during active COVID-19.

CDR3 nucleotide sequence: TGTGCCATCAGTGAGTCCGGGACAGGGGGCCACGAGCAGTACTTC. It specifies CAISESGTGGHEQYF. The chain is built from TRBV10-3 and TRBJ2-7; 12 bases map to TRBD1. The J segment lost 5 bases and the V segment lost 0 bases, leaving 2 bases of the junction unmatched. CDR1 and CDR2 from the germline V gene are ENHRY and SYGVKD. The CDR3 has 15 amino acids.